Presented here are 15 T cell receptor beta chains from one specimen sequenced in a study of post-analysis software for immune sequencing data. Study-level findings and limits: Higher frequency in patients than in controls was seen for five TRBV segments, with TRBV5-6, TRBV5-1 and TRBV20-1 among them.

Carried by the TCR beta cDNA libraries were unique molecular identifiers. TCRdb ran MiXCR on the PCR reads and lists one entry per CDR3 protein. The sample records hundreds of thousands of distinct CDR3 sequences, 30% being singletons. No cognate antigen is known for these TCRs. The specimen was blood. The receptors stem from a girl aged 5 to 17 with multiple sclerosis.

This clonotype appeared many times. The CDR3 nucleotides read TGCAGCGTTGAAGCAAAATCCTACGAGCAGTACTTC. It is translated as CSVEAKSYEQYF. The chain has TRBV29-1 and TRBJ2-7; D gene uncertain. Germline loops: CDR1 SQVTM, CDR2 ANQGSEA. The CDR3 contains 12 residues. Trimming took off 1 base at V and 1 base at J, with 5 bases between the two ends.

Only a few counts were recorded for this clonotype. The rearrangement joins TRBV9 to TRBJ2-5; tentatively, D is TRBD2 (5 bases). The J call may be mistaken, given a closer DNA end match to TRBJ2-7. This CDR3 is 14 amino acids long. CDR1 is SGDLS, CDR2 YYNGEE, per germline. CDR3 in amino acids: CASSVGEGRDEQYF. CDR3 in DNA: TGTGCCAGCAGCGTAGGGGAAGGGCGGGACGAGCAGTACTTC.

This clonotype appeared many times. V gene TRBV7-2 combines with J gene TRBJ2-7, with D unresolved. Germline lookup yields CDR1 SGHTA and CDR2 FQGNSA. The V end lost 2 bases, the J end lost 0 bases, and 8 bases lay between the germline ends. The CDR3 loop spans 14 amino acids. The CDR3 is CASSLRQRSYEQYF. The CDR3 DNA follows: TGTGCCAGCAGCTTAAGGCAACGCTCCTACGAGCAGTACTTC.

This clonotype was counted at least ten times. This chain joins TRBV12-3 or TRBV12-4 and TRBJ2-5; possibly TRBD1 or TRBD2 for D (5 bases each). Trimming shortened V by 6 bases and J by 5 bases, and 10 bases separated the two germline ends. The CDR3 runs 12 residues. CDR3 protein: CASSRDGETQYF. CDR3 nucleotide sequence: TGTGCCAGCAGCCGGGACGGGGAGACCCAGTACTTC.

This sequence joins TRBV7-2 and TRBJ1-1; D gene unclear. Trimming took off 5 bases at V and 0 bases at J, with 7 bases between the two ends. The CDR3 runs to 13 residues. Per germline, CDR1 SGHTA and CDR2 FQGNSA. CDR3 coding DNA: TGTGCCAGCAGCCCTCAACTGAACACTGAAGCTTTCTTT. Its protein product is CASSPQLNTEAFF.

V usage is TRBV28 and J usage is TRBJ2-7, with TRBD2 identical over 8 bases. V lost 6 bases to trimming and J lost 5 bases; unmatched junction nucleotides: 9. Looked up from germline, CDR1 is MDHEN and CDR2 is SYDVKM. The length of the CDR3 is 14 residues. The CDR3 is CASSRGREAHEQYF. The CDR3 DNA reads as TGTGCCAGCAGCAGAGGGCGGGAGGCGCACGAGCAGTACTTC.

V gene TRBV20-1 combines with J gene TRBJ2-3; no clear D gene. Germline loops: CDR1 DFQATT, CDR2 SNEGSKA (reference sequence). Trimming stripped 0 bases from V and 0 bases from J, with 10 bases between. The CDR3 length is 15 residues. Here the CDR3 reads CSARDNSRSTDTQYF. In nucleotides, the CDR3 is TGCAGTGCTAGAGACAATTCTAGGAGCACAGATACGCAGTATTTT.

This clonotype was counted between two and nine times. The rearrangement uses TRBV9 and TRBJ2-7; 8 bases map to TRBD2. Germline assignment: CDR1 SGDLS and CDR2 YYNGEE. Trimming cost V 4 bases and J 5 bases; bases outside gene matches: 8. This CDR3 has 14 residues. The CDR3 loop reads CASSPSGRVHEQYF. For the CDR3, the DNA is TGTGCCAGCAGCCCAAGCGGGAGAGTCCACGAGCAGTACTTC.

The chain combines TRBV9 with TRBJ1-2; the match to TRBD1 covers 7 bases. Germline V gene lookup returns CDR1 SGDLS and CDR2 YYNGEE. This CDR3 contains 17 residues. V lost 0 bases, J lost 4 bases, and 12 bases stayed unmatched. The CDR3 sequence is CASSVGVDRAVSYGYTF. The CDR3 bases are TGTGCCAGCAGCGTAGGGGTTGACAGGGCGGTCAGCTATGGCTACACCTTC.

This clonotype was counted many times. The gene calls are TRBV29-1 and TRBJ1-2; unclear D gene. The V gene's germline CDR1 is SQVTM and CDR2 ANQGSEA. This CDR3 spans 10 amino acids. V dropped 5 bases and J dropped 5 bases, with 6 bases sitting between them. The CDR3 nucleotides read TGCAGCGTTTCCGAATATGGCTACACCTTC. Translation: CSVSEYGYTF.

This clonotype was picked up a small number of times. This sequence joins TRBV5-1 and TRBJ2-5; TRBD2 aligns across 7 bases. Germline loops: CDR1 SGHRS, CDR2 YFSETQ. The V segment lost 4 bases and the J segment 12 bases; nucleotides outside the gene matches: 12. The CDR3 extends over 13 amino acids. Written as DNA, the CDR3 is TGCGCCAGCAGCCCAGACGAGCGGGAAATTAAGTACTTC. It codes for CASSPDEREIKYF.

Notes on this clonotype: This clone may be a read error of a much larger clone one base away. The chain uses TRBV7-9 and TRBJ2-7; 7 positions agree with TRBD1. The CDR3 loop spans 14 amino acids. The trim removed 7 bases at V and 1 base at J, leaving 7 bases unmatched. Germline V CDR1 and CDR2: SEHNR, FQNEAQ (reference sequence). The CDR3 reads CASNSRDRSYEQYF. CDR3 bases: TGTGCCAGCAACTCCCGGGACAGATCCTACGAGCAGTACTTC.

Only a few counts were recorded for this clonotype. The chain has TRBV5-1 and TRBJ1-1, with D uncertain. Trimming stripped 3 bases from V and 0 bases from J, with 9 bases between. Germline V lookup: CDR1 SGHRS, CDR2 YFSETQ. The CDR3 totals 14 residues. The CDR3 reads CASSWRGVNTEAFF. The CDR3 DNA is TGCGCCAGCAGCTGGAGAGGAGTGAACACTGAAGCTTTCTTT.

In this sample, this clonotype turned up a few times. The CDR3 spells CASRDGRQPQHF. CDR3 coding DNA: TGTGCCAGCAGAGACGGAAGGCAGCCCCAGCATTTT. The genes are TRBV7-9 and TRBJ1-5; unclear D gene. Germline assignment: CDR1 SEHNR and CDR2 FQNEAQ (reference sequence). V lost 6 bases and J lost 7, with 10 bases in between. CDR3 size: 12 residues.

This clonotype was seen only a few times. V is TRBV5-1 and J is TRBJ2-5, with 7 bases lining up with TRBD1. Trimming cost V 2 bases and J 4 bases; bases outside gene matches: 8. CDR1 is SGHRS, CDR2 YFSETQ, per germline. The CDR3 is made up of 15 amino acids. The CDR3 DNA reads TGCGCCAGCAGCTTTACGACCAGGGGGTCAGAGACCCAGTACTTC. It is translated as CASSFTTRGSETQYF.